This TCR beta chain was retrieved from a study of vaccination effects on CD4 cells after COVID-19. For the study at large: Post-vaccine sample collection fell at a median of 72 days after the second dose.

Assay used: immunoSEQ multiplex PCR; TCRdb lists only in-frame clones, some missing. In the table there are about 27,000 clones, under 90% of which are singletons. Before sequencing, viral peptide pools were used by the ViraFEST assay to expand antigen-specific CD4+ T cells. Isolation of CD4+ T cells took place after about nine days of culture. All participants had two doses of either the BNT162b2 or mRNA-1273 vaccine. About 2.2 million PBMC per well were cultured with approximately 9.7 IU/ml IL-2 and roughly 11 ug/ml peptides. IL-2 medium supplanted half the medium on days 3 and 7. Germline CDR1 and CDR2: SGHRS and YFSETQ. CDR3 length equals 13 residues. Deletions cut 3 bases from V and 8 bases from J, with 12 bases between. As to this clone: What it recognizes is unknown.

Sequenced material: CD4+ T cells from PBMCs cultured with HCoV-NL63 spike peptides, taken after COVID-19 vaccination. The source of this sequence is a human donor who received a COVID-19 vaccine. Some clones in this sample may be carry-over from other donors' samples. The chain is built from TRBV5-1 and TRBJ2-1; D perhaps matches TRBD1 (5 bases). The CDR3 sequence is CASSSVGPYEQFF. The CDR3 DNA follows: TGCGCCAGCAGCTCCGTGGGGCCCTATGAGCAGTTCTTC.